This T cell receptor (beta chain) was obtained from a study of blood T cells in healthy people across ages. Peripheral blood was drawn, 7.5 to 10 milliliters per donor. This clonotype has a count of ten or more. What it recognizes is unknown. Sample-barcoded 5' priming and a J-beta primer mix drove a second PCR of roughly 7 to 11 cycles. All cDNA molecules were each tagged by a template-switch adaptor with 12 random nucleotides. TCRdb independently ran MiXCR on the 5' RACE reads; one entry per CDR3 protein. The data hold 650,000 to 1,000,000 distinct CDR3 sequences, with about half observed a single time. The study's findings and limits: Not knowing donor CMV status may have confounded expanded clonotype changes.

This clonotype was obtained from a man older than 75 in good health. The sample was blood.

The DNA of the CDR3 is TGCAGTGCTATTAAAGTGGGGAATGGGTTTGGGTACAATGAGCAGTTCTTC. It yields the protein CSAIKVGNGFGYNEQFF. This chain uses TRBV20-1 with TRBJ2-1; D is unclear. This CDR3 is 17 amino acids long. Trimming took off 4 bases at V and 4 bases at J, with 23 bases between the two ends. Per germline, CDR1 DFQATT and CDR2 SNEGSKA (reference sequence).